This T cell receptor (beta chain) originates from a study of blood T cell repertoires in COVID-19. Study at large: Nucleic acid was either cDNA or gDNA, and it came from T cells, B-cell-depleted T cells, or PBMCs.

The method was immunoSEQ multiplex PCR; TCRdb's version includes in-frame clones alone and lacks a portion of them. This table has 180,000 or so clones, 65% to 85% appearing once. This CDR3 region has 17 residues. Germline V gives CDR1 MGHRA, CDR2 YSYEKL. The V end was cut by 0 bases, the J end by 0 bases, with 13 bases between. This clonotype was obtained from a woman between 40 and 50 years old with COVID-19, enrolled during active disease. The sequenced sample consisted of peripheral blood. The chain is built from TRBV4-1 and TRBJ2-3; D is possibly TRBD2 (5 bases). This CDR3 is CASSQEGSGLSTDTQYF. For the CDR3, the DNA is TGCGCCAGCAGCCAAGAAGGAAGCGGACTTAGCACAGATACGCAGTATTTT.